This TCR beta chain was captured in a study of cytomegalovirus exposure and HLA in healthy donors. The study, taken as a whole, reports: Reportedly, HLA-A and HLA-B alleles of most subjects were accurately predicted from TCR beta. HLA alleles showed associations with 15,000 to 20,000 TCR beta sequences in a later analysis, at a 0.05 false discovery rate.

With 60 Vbeta and 13 Jbeta primers, the PCR was carried out. Libraries were prepared by immunoSEQ multiplex PCR; TCRdb keeps only in-frame clonotypes and omits some of them. The sample includes roughly 100,000 clones, 63% of them seen just once. The germline V gene encodes CDR1 SEHNR and CDR2 FQNEAQ (reference sequence). The CDR3 loop spans 14 amino acids. V shed 1 base and J 10 bases; nucleotides not matched to a gene: 6. As regards this clone: What it binds is unknown.

The sample was PBMCs. The chain links TRBV7-9 to TRBJ1-2; 10 bases are shared with TRBD1. This clonotype originated in a human donor in good health. The CDR3 nucleotides are TGTGCCAGCAGCTTAGAGGCGACAGGGGGCGACTACACCTTC. Its translation is CASSLEATGGDYTF.